The T cell receptor (beta chain) under discussion was sequenced for a study of blood T cells in healthy people across ages. The table lists this clonotype with a few counts. A second PCR, run for roughly 6 to 11 cycles, used a sample-barcoded 5' primer plus a J-beta primer mix. TCRdb used MiXCR to reprocess the 5' RACE reads, holding one entry per CDR3 protein. In the table there are 700,000 or so distinct CDR3 sequences, 22% of which are singletons. Germline trimming cut 1 base from V and 6 bases from J; bases unmatched to any gene: 2. Germline V lookup: CDR1 LGHDT, CDR2 YNNKEL (reference sequence). The CDR3 loop spans 14 amino acids.

The rearrangement uses TRBV3-1 and TRBJ2-7, with 11 positions matching TRBD1. Material for sequencing was blood. The origin of this receptor is a man between 65 and 85 years old in good health. This CDR3 reads CASSQGTGGFEQYF. CDR3 nucleotides: TGTGCCAGCAGCCAAGGGACAGGGGGCTTCGAGCAGTACTTC.